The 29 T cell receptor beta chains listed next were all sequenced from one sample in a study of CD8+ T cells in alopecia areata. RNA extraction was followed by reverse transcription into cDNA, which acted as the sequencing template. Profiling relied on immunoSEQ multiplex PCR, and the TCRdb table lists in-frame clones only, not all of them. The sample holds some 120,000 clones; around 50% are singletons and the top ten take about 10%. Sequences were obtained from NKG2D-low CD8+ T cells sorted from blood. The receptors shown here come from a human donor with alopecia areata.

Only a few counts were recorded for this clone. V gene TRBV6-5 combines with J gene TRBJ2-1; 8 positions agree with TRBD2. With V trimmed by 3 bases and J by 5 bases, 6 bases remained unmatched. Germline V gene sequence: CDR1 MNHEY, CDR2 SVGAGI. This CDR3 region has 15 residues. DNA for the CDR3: TGTGCCAGCAGTTATCCGGGACTAGATGACAATGAGCAGTTCTTC. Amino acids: CASSYPGLDDNEQFF.

The CDR3 region is CASISGSSYNEQFF. CDR3 bases: TGTGCCAGCATCTCGGGGAGCTCCTACAATGAGCAGTTCTTC. The chain combines TRBV27 with TRBJ2-1, with D perhaps TRBD2 (5 bases). CDR3 length equals 14 residues. Germline loops: CDR1 MNHEY, CDR2 SMNVEV (reference sequence). V gave up 7 bases and J gave up 0 bases, with 10 bases separating them.

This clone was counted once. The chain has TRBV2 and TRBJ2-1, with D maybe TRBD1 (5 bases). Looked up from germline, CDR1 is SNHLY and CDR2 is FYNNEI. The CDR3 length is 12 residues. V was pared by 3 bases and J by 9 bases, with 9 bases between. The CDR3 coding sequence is TGTGCCAGCAGTGATGGAAGGGGTGAGCAGTTCTTC. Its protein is CASSDGRGEQFF. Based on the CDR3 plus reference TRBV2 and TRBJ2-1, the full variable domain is EPEVTQTPSHQVTQMGQEVILRCVPISNHLYFYWYRQILGQKVEFLVSFYNNEISEKSEIFDDQFSVERPDGSNFTLKIRSTKLEDSAMYFCASSDGRGEQFFGPGTRLTVL.

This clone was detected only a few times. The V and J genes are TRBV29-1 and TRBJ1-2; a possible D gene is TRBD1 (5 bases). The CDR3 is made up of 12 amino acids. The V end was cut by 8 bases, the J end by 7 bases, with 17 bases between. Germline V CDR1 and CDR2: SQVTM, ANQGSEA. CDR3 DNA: TGCAGCTCCCCGGACAACTTAGGTGGCTACACCTTC. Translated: CSSPDNLGGYTF.

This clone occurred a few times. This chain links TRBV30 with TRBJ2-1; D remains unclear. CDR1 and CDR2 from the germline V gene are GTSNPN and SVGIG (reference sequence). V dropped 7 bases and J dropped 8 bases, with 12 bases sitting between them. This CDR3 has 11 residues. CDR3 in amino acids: CASEVGDEQFF. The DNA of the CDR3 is TGTGCCTCTGAGGTAGGCGATGAGCAGTTCTTC.

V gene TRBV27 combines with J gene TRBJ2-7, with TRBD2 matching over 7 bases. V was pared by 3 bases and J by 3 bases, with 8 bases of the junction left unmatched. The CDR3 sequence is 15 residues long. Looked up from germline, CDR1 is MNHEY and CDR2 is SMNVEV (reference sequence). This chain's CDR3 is CASSLKSSGFYEQYF. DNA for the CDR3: TGTGCCAGCAGTTTGAAGTCTAGCGGATTCTACGAGCAGTACTTC.

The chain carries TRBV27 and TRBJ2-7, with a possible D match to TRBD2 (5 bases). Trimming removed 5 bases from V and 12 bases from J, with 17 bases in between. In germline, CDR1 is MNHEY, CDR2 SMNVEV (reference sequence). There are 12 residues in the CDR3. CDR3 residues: CASSTTGSEAYF. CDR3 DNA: TGTGCCAGCAGTACTACGGGGTCAGAAGCGTACTTC.

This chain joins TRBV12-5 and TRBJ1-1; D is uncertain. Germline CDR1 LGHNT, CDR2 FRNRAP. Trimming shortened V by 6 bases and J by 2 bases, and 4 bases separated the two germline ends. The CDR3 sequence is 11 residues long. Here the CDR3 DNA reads TGTGCTAGTGGCCAAAACACTGAAGCTTTCTTT. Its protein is CASGQNTEAFF.

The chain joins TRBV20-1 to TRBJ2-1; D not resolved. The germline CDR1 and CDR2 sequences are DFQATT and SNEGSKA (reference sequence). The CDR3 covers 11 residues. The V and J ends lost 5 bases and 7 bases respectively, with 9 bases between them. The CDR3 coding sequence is TGCAGTGCTCTGGTCTGGAATGAGCAGTTCTTC. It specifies CSALVWNEQFF.

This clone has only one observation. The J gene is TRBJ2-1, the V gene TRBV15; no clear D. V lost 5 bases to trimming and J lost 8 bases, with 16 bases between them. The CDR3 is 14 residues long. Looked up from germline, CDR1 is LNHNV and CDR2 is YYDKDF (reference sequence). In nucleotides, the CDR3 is TGTGCCACCAGCGAGGTTCCCTCAACGTATGAGCAGTTCTTC. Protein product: CATSEVPSTYEQFF.

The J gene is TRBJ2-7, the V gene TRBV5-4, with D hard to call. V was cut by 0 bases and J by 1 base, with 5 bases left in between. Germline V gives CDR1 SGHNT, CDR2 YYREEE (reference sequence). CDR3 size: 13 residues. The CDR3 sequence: CASSLAGSYEQYF. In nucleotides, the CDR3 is TGTGCCAGCAGCTTGGCAGGATCCTACGAGCAGTACTTC.

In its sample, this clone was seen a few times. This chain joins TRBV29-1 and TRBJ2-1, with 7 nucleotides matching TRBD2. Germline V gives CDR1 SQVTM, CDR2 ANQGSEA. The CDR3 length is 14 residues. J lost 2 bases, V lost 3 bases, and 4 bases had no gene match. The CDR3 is CSVDRGTTYNEQFF. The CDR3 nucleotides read TGCAGCGTTGACCGTGGGACTACCTACAATGAGCAGTTCTTC.

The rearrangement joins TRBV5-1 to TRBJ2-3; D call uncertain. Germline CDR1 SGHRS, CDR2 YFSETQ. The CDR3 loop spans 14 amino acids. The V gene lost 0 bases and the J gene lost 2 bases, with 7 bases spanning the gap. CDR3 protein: CASSLALDTDTQYF. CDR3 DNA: TGCGCCAGCAGCTTGGCCTTGGACACAGATACGCAGTATTTT. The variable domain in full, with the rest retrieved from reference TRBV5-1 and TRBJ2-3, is KAGVTQTPRYLIKTRGQQVTLSCSPISGHRSVSWYQQTPGQGLQFLFEYFSETQRNKGNFPGRFSGRQFSNSRSEMNVSTLELGDSALYLCASSLALDTDTQYFGPGTRLTVL.

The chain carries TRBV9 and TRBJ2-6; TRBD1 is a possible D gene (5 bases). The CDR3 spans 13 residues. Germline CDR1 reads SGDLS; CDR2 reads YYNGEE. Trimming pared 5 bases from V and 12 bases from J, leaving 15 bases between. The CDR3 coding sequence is TGTGCCAGCAGTGGCACAGGCTCCGGCGTCCTGACTTTC. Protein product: CASSGTGSGVLTF.

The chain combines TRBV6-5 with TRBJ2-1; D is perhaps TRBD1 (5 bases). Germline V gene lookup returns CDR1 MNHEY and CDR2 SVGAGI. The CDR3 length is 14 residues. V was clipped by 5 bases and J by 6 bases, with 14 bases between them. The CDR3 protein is CASSDQGGPNEQFF. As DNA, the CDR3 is TGTGCCAGCAGTGATCAGGGTGGTCCCAATGAGCAGTTCTTC.

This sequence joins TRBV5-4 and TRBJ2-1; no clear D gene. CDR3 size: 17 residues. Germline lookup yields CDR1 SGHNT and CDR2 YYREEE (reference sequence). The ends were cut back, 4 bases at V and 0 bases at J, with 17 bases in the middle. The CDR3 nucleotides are TGTGCCAGCAGCGACCCCCTAACGACCCACTCCTACAATGAGCAGTTCTTC. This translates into CASSDPLTTHSYNEQFF.

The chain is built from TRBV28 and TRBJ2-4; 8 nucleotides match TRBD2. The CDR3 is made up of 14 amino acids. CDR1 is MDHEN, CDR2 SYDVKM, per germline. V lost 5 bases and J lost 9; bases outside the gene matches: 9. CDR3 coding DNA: TGTGCCAGCAGTGGCACTAGCGGATCTGGCATTCAGTACTTC. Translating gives CASSGTSGSGIQYF.

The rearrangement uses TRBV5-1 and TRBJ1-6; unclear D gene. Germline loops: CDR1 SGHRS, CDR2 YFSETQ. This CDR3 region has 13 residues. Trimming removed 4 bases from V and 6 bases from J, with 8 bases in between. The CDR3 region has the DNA TGCGCCAGCAGCCCGGACGGTAATTCACCCCTCCACTTT. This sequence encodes CASSPDGNSPLHF.

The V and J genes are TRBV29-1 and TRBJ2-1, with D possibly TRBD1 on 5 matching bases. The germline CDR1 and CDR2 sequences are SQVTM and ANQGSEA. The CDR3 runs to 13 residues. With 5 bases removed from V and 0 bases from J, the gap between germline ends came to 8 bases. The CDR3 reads CSVLDSSYNEQFF. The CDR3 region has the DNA TGCAGCGTTTTAGACAGCTCCTACAATGAGCAGTTCTTC.

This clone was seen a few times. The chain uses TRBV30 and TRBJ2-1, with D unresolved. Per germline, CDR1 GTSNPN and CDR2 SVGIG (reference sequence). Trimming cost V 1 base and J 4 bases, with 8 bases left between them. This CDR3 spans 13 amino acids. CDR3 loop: CAWSESAYNEQFF. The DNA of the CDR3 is TGTGCCTGGAGTGAGAGCGCTTACAATGAGCAGTTCTTC.

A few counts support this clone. DNA of the CDR3: TGTGCCAGCAGCCGCGGGCCAGATACGCAGTATTTT. It yields the protein CASSRGPDTQYF. This sequence joins TRBV28 and TRBJ2-3; perhaps TRBD2 as D (5 bases). Between the trimmed V and J ends, which lost 6 bases and 4 bases, there was a span of 8 bases. The CDR3 extends over 12 amino acids. Germline loops: CDR1 MDHEN, CDR2 SYDVKM. Combining the CDR3 with reference TRBV28 and TRBJ2-3 gives the whole variable domain DVKVTQSSRYLVKRTGEKVFLECVQDMDHENMFWYRQDPGLGLRLIYFSYDVKMKEKGDIPEGYSVSREKKERFSLILESASTNQTSMYLCASSRGPDTQYFGPGTRLTVL.

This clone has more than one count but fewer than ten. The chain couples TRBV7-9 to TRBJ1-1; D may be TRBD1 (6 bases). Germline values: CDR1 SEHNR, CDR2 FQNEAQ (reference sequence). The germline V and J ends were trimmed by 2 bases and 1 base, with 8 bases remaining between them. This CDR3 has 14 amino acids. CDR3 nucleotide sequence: TGTGCCAGCAGCTTAACAGGGTCGAACACTGAAGCTTTCTTT. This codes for CASSLTGSNTEAFF.

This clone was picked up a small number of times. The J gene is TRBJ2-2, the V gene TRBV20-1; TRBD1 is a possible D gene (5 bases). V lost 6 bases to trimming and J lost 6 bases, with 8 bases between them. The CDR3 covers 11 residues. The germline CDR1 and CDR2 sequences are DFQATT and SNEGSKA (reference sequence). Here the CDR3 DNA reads TGCAGTGCCCCCAGGGCCGGGGAGCTGTTTTTT. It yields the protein CSAPRAGELFF.

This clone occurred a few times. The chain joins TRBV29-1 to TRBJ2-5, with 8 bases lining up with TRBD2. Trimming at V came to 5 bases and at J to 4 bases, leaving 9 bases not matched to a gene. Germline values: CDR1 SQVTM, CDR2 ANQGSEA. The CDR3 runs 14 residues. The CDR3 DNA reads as TGCAGCGTTTCGCGACGGGAGGGAGGAGAGACCCAGTACTTC. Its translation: CSVSRREGGETQYF.

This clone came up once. CDR3 region: CSVYKAGELFF. CDR3 nucleotides: TGCAGCGTCTACAAGGCCGGGGAGCTGTTTTTT. The chain couples TRBV29-1 to TRBJ2-2; no clear D gene. Germline V gives CDR1 SQVTM, CDR2 ANQGSEA. V gave up 6 bases and J gave up 6 bases, with 8 bases separating them. This CDR3 spans 11 amino acids.

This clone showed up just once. The CDR3 nucleotides read TGTGCCAGCAACCCAAGAGGAAGCTACGAGCAGTACTTC. As protein: CASNPRGSYEQYF. The chain combines TRBV11-2 with TRBJ2-7; D not certain. V lost 7 bases and J lost 3, with 13 bases in between. The germline gives CDR1 SGHAT, CDR2 FQNNGV. The CDR3 loop spans 13 amino acids.

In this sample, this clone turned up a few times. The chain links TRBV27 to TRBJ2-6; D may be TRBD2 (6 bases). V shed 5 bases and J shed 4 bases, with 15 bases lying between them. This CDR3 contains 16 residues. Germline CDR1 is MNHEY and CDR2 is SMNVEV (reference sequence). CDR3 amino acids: CASSEGRGDGANVLTF. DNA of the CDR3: TGTGCCAGCAGTGAAGGGCGGGGAGACGGGGCCAACGTCCTGACTTTC.

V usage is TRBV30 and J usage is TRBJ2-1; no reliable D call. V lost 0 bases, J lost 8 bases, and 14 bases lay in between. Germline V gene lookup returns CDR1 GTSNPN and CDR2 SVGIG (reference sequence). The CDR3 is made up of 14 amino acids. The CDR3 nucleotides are TGTGCCTGGAGTGTTCGTCCAGGTTTGTATGAGCAGTTCTTC. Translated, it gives CAWSVRPGLYEQFF.

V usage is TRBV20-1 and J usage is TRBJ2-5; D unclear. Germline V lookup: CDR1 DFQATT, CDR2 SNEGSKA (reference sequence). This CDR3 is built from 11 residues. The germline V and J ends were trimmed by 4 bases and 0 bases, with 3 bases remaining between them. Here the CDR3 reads CSAMYQETQYF. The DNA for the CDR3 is TGCAGTGCTATGTACCAAGAGACCCAGTACTTC.